This T cell receptor beta chain came from a study of PD-L1 blockade in urothelial cancer. V lost 1 base and J lost 2, with 6 bases in between. The CDR3 totals 15 residues. CDR1 is SNHLY, CDR2 FYNNEI, per germline. Using immunoSEQ multiplex PCR, the repertoire was profiled, and TCRdb retains in-frame clones only, with some absent. The sample contains approximately 79,000 clones, about nine tenths of which appear only once. This clonotype originated in a woman aged 70-85 years with urothelial cancer. J is TRBJ2-6 and V is TRBV2; no reliable D call. The sample in question was PBMCs, obtained around atezolizumab (anti-PD-L1) treatment. CDR3 nucleotide sequence: TGTGCCAGCAGTGAAGGAGGCGCTGGGGCCAACGTCCTGACTTTC. It yields the protein CASSEGGAGANVLTF.